This is a list of T cell receptor beta chains from one sample in a study of control samples from healthy donors and cancer patients. Data came from immunoSEQ multiplex PCR; TCRdb stores just in-frame clones and leaves some out. The sample has about 150,000 clones, approximately 88% seen once. Sample: blood. The receptor source for this set is a man under 40 in good health. The CDR3 runs from the conserved cysteine through the conserved F or W. D genes are given only for firm matches. Where a row states a size, it is once, few, many or the class of an expanded clone; other rows omit it.

TRBJ2-7,TRBV7-2,few,TRBD2,TGTGCCAGCAGCCGGGGAGGGGAATACGAGCAGTACTTC,CASSRGGEYEQYF
TRBJ2-7,TRBV5-1,-,TRBD2,TGCGCCAGCAGCTTATTTCCGGGACTAGCGGGCATCACTAGCTCCTACGAGCAGTACTTC,CASSLFPGLAGITSSYEQYF
TRBJ1-2,TRBV12-3/TRBV12-4,-,-,TGTGCCAGCAGTTTGGAAGGGTTTGGCTACACCTTC,CASSLEGFGYTF
TRBJ2-5,TRBV7-9,-,TRBD2,TGTGCCAGCCGCCTAGCCGGGACTAGCGGTGAGGCCCAGTACTTC,CASRLAGTSGEAQYF
TRBJ2-7,TRBV9,few,-,TGTGCCAGCAGCGTAGGCGGGACTGGAGGTCGAGAGCAGTACTTC,CASSVGGTGGREQYF
TRBJ1-2,TRBV5-4,-,-,TGTGCCAGCAGCTTGGACGGAAACTATGGCTACACCTTC,CASSLDGNYGYTF
TRBJ2-1,TRBV7-3,-,-,TGTGCCAGCAGCTTAGGGGGGACCTCCTACAATGAGCAGTTCTTC,CASSLGGTSYNEQFF
TRBJ2-1,TRBV24-1,-,TRBD1,TGTGCCACCAGTGATTTAGTGACAGGGGCCTACAATGAGCAGTTCTTC,CATSDLVTGAYNEQFF
TRBJ1-2,TRBV18,-,TRBD1,TGTGCCAGCTCACCTACACAGACAGGGGATAAAGGCTACACCTTC,CASSPTQTGDKGYTF
TRBJ1-2,TRBV15,-,-,TGTGCCACCAGCAGAGACAGATCTGGCTACACCTTC,CATSRDRSGYTF
TRBJ1-5,TRBV7-2,-,-,TGTGCCAGCAGCTTCCCAGGAGATAATCAGCCCCAGCATTTT,CASSFPGDNQPQHF
TRBJ2-7,TRBV6-6,-,TRBD2,TGTGCCAGCAGCCGCCCTAGCGGGAGCTCCTACGAGCAGTACTTC,CASSRPSGSSYEQYF
TRBJ2-7,TRBV9,-,TRBD2,TGTGCCAGCAGCCCTCACCGGACTAGCGGTAACTACGAGCAGTACTTC,CASSPHRTSGNYEQYF
TRBJ2-7,TRBV15,-,TRBD2,TGTGCCACCAGCATGACTAGCGGTGTATTGAACTACGAGCAGTACTTC,CATSMTSGVLNYEQYF
TRBJ1-1,TRBV18,-,-,TGTGCCAGCTCACCGGGTCTAGGCACTGAAGCTTTCTTT,CASSPGLGTEAFF
TRBJ1-1,TRBV3-1/TRBV3-2,-,-,TGTGCCAGCAGCCAAAACACAAGGAATACTGAAGCTTTCTTT,CASSQNTRNTEAFF
TRBJ1-6,TRBV19,-,TRBD1,TGTGCCAGTAGTATAATGGCAGGGGGCCACTATAATTCACCCCTCCACTTT,CASSIMAGGHYNSPLHF
TRBJ2-5,TRBV7-3,-,-,TGTGCCAGCAGCTTACAGGGGATCGAGACCCAGTACTTC,CASSLQGIETQYF
TRBJ1-1,TRBV6-5,-,-,TGTGCCAGCAGCCGGGGGGGGAAAGGATTCTTT,CASSRGGKGFF
TRBJ2-7,TRBV19,-,-,TGTGCCAGTAGTATTTCTCCAGGGTTGCACGAGCAGTACTTC,CASSISPGLHEQYF
TRBJ2-5,TRBV27,-,-,TGTGCCAGCAGTTTATCTCTGGTGCGGGGCCAAGAGACCCAGTACTTC,CASSLSLVRGQETQYF
TRBJ1-1,TRBV2,-,TRBD1,TGTGCCAGCACTGGACAGGCAGAAAACACTGAAGCTTTCTTT,CASTGQAENTEAFF
TRBJ2-5,TRBV7-2,-,TRBD2,TGTGCCAGCAGCTTAGCGGTGCTAGCGGCACAAGAGACCCAGTACTTC,CASSLAVLAAQETQYF
TRBJ2-3,TRBV6-2/TRBV6-3,-,-,TGTGCCAGCAGCCCCCCCTACTCTCCGGCAGATACGCAGTATTTT,CASSPPYSPADTQYF
TRBJ2-1,TRBV4-1,-,TRBD2,TGCGCCAGCAGCCTCCAGGGACTAGCGAACTACAATGAGCAGTTCTTC,CASSLQGLANYNEQFF
TRBJ1-2,TRBV2,once,-,TGTGCCAGCAGCTTAGACAATAACTATGGCTACACCTTC,CASSLDNNYGYTF
TRBJ1-2,TRBV27,-,TRBD1,TGTGCCAGCAGTTTATATTGGCAGGGGGATATCTATGGCTACACCTTC,CASSLYWQGDIYGYTF
TRBJ1-2,TRBV19,-,TRBD1,TGTGCCAGTACCACAGGGGCGGGAGGCTACACCTTC,CASTTGAGGYTF
TRBJ2-3,TRBV4-1,-,TRBD1,TGCGCCAGCAGCCAGGGAGGACAGGGGAACACAGATACGCAGTATTTT,CASSQGGQGNTDTQYF
TRBJ2-5,TRBV7-2,-,TRBD2,TGTGCCAGCAGCTTAAGAATAGCGGGAGGGGAGACCCAGTACTTC,CASSLRIAGGETQYF
TRBJ2-7,TRBV2,-,TRBD2,TGTGCCAGCTGGGACGGGGGGGGCCTCTCCTACGAGCAGTACTTC,CASWDGGGLSYEQYF
TRBJ1-1,TRBV18,-,-,TGTGCCAGCTCACCAAGACAAATTAACACTGAAGCTTTCTTT,CASSPRQINTEAFF
TRBJ2-2,TRBV5-1,-,TRBD1,TGCGCCAGCAGCCCACAGGGGCTCGGGGAGCTGTTTTTT,CASSPQGLGELFF
TRBJ1-3,TRBV5-6,-,-,TGTGCCAGCAGCTTTTTAGGGTCAGGAAACACCATATATTTT,CASSFLGSGNTIYF
TRBJ1-1,TRBV11-1,-,TRBD1,TGTGCCAGCAGCCCGACAGGGTCTGAAGCTTTCTTT,CASSPTGSEAFF
TRBJ1-2,TRBV4-1,-,TRBD1,TGCGCCAGCAGCCCTACAGGGGCAAACTATGGCTACACCTTC,CASSPTGANYGYTF
TRBJ2-1,TRBV27,once,TRBD2,TGTGCCAGCATGGTCGGGAGGCTAGCGGGAGACAATGAGCAGTTCTTC,CASMVGRLAGDNEQFF
TRBJ1-4,TRBV9,-,-,TGTGCCAGCGGGCAAGACACTGGACAGAGTAATGAAAAACTGTTTTTT,CASGQDTGQSNEKLFF
TRBJ2-3,TRBV9,once,-,TGTGCCAGCAGCGTAGATAGCGGCACAGATACGCAGTATTTT,CASSVDSGTDTQYF
TRBJ1-4,TRBV11-2,-,-,TGTGCCAGCAGCTTAGGGGACCTCGCCCACGCCATTAATGAAAAACTGTTTTTT,CASSLGDLAHAINEKLFF
TRBJ2-7,TRBV7-2,-,-,TGTGCCAGCAGCTTAGCGCTCCGTCAGTCCTACGAGCAGTACTTC,CASSLALRQSYEQYF
TRBJ1-3,TRBV5-6,many,TRBD1,TGTGCCAGCAGCTTGGAGGGACAGGGGGCGCGTGGAAACACCATATATTTT,CASSLEGQGARGNTIYF
TRBJ2-3,TRBV2,once,-,TGTGCCAGGACCCTCGCGGGGAGTGGGCGCGATACGCAGTATTTT,CARTLAGSGRDTQYF
TRBJ1-1,TRBV7-9,-,-,TGTGCCAGCAGCTTAGCCCAGGGGATGAACACTGAAGCTTTCTTT,CASSLAQGMNTEAFF
TRBJ2-3,TRBV11-2,-,TRBD2,TGTGCCAGCAGCCCCGGACTAGCCCTCACAGATACGCAGTATTTT,CASSPGLALTDTQYF
TRBJ1-2,TRBV24-1,-,-,TGTGCCACCTACCAAGCAGGGTATGGCTACACCTTC,CATYQAGYGYTF
TRBJ2-7,TRBV19,-,-,TGTGCCAGTAGTATGGGACCGGCCTACGAGCAGTACTTC,CASSMGPAYEQYF
TRBJ2-7,TRBV6-5,-,TRBD2,TGTGCCAGCAGTTACTCTAGCGGGGGGGTGGACGAGCAGTACTTC,CASSYSSGGVDEQYF
TRBJ1-6,TRBV27,-,TRBD1,TGTGCCAGCAGTTTAACAGGGGATTTGTATTCACCCCTCCACTTT,CASSLTGDLYSPLHF
TRBJ2-5,TRBV18,-,-,TGTGCCAGCTCACCAGCGTTACGGGAGACCCAGTACTTC,CASSPALRETQYF
TRBJ2-1,TRBV7-6,-,TRBD2,TGTGCCAGCAGCGCCCGGACTAGCGGGGGGTACAATGAGCAGTTCTTC,CASSARTSGGYNEQFF
TRBJ2-3,TRBV19,once,TRBD2,TGTGCCAGTAGTGGGACTAGCGGGAGCGCAGATACGCAGTATTTT,CASSGTSGSADTQYF
TRBJ2-3,TRBV2,-,-,TGTGCCAGCAGTGAAAACTACCCGGGCTCTAGCACAGATACGCAGTATTTT,CASSENYPGSSTDTQYF
TRBJ2-7,TRBV6-5,-,TRBD2,TGTGCCAGCAAAAATAGCGGGAGCTCCTACGAGCAGTACTTC,CASKNSGSSYEQYF
TRBJ1-4,TRBV6-4,-,-,TGTGCCAGCAGTGACCCGGTCCAGGGATCTAATGAAAAACTGTTTTTT,CASSDPVQGSNEKLFF
TRBJ2-1,TRBV12-3/TRBV12-4,-,-,TGTGCCAGCAGTTTAGGTCACCACACCATCCAGTTCTTC,CASSLGHHTIQFF
TRBJ2-7,TRBV6-5,-,TRBD1,TGTGCCAGCAATATAGACAGGGGGAACTACGAGCAGTACTTC,CASNIDRGNYEQYF
TRBJ1-5,TRBV2,-,-,TGTGCCAGCAGTGCAGACAGTATCGATCAGCCCCAGCATTTT,CASSADSIDQPQHF
TRBJ2-5,TRBV5-6,-,TRBD2,TGTGCCAGCAGCAACGCCCTTCGGACTAGCGAGACGGAGACCCAGTACTTC,CASSNALRTSETETQYF
TRBJ1-2,TRBV10-3,-,-,TGTGCCATCAGTGAACCTTGGGGCTATGGCTACACCTTC,CAISEPWGYGYTF